A single sample gave rise to the 5 T cell receptor beta chains below, sequenced in a study of neoadjuvant nivolumab and ipilimumab in lung cancer. Sequenced by immunoSEQ multiplex PCR; TCRdb stores in-frame clones only, minus some. The sample lists under 50,000 clones; 75% to 90% were seen once. This material consisted of blood, taken before neoadjuvant nivolumab, alone or with ipilimumab. These receptors came from an adult with non-small cell lung cancer. Some clones in this sample may be carry-over from other donors' samples.

The rearrangement links TRBV25-1 to TRBJ2-7, with TRBD1 matching over 7 bases. This CDR3 is built from 16 residues. Germline V gives CDR1 MGHDK, CDR2 SYGVNS. After removal of 3 bases from V and 4 bases from J, the junction contained 12 bases not matched to a gene. DNA of the CDR3: TGTGCCAGCAGTGACGGATCTAGACAGGGTGGATACGAGCAGTACTTC. Translating gives CASSDGSRQGGYEQYF.

This clone has just one count. J is TRBJ2-3 and V is TRBV9; D possibly corresponds to TRBD1 (5 bases). CDR1 and CDR2 from the germline V gene are SGDLS and YYNGEE. V shed 4 bases and J shed 2 bases, with 20 bases lying between them. This CDR3 has 17 residues. The CDR3 loop is CASSKVGQTRNTDTQYF. The CDR3 coding sequence is TGTGCCAGCAGCAAAGTCGGACAAACAAGGAACACAGATACGCAGTATTTT.

This CDR3 reads CASSPDRGQGEQYF. As DNA, the CDR3 is TGTGCCAGCAGCCCGGACAGGGGGCAAGGGGAGCAGTACTTC. The chain couples TRBV11-3 to TRBJ2-7; TRBD1 matches at 11 bases. The trim removed 5 bases at V and 7 bases at J, leaving 7 bases unmatched. CDR1 and CDR2 from the germline V gene are SGHNT and YENEEA. The CDR3 is 14 residues long.

The gene calls are TRBV5-1 and TRBJ2-2; D possibly corresponds to TRBD1 (6 bases). The V and J ends lost 2 bases and 4 bases respectively, with 12 bases between them. Per germline, CDR1 SGHRS and CDR2 YFSETQ. The CDR3 runs 15 residues. The CDR3 DNA sequence: TGCGCCAGCAGCTTTGGGGCAGGGGCCACCGGGGAGCTGTTTTTT. Amino acid sequence: CASSFGAGATGELFF.

The chain recombines TRBV7-2 with TRBJ1-2, with D tentatively TRBD1 (5 bases). The CDR3 contains 13 residues. V lost 5 bases to trimming and J lost 8 bases, with 15 bases between them. Germline-derived CDR1 and CDR2 are SGHTA and FQGNSA. The CDR3 coding sequence is TGTGCCAGCAGCCCAACTCAGGGTTACGGCTACACCTTC. This translates into CASSPTQGYGYTF.